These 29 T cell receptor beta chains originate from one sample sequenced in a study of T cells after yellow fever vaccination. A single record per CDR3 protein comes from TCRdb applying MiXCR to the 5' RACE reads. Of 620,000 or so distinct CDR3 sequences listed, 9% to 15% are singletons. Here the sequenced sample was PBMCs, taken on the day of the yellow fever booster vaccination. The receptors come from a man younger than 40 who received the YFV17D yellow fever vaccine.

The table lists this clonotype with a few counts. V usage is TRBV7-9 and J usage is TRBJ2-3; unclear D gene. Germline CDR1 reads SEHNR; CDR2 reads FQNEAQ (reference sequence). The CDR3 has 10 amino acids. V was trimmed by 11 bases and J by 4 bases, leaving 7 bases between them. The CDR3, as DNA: TGTGCCGCGGAGCCAGATACGCAGTATTTT. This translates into CAAEPDTQYF.

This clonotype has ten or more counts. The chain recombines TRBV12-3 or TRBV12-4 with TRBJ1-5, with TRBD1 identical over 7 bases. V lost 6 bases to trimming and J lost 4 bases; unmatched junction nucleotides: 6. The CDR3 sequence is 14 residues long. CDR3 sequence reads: CASRPGTANQPQHF. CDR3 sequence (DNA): TGTGCCAGCAGACCCGGGACAGCGAATCAGCCCCAGCATTTT.

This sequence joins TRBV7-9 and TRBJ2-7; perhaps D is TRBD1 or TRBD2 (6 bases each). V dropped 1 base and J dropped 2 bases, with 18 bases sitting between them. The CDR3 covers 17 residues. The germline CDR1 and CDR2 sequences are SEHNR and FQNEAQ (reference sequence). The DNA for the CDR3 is TGTGCCAGCAGCTTAGGGAGTACAGGGACTTCACCCTACGAGCAGTACTTC. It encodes CASSLGSTGTSPYEQYF.

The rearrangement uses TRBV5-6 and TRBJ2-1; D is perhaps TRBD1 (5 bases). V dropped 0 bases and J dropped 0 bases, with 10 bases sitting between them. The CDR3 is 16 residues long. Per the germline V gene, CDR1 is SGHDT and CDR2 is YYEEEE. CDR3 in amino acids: CASSLGRASSYNEQFF. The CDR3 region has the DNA TGTGCCAGCAGCTTGGGCAGGGCAAGCTCCTACAATGAGCAGTTCTTC.

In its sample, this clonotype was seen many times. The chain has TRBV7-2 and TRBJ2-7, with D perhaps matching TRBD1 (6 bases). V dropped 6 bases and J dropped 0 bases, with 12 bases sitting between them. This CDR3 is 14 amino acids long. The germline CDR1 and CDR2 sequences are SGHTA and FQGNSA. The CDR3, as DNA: TGTGCCAGCAGTCCAGACAGGTCCTCCTACGAGCAGTACTTC. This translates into CASSPDRSSYEQYF.

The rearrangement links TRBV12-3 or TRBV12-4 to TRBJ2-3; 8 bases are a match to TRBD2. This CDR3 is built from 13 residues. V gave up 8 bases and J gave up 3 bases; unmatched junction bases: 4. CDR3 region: CASQAGVTDTQYF. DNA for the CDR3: TGTGCCAGCCAAGCGGGAGTGACAGATACGCAGTATTTT.

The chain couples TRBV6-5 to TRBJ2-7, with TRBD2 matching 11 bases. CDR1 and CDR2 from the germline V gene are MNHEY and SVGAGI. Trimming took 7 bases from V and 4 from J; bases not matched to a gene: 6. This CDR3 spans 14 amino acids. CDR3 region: CASTQTSGTYEQYF. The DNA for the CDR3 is TGTGCCAGCACCCAGACTAGCGGGACATACGAGCAGTACTTC.

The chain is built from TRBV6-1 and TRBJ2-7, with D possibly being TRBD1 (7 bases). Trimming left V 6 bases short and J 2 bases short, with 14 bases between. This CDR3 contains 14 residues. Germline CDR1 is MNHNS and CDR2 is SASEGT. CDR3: CASSAGGTAYEQYF. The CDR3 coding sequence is TGTGCCAGCAGCGCTGGGGGGACAGCCTACGAGCAGTACTTC.

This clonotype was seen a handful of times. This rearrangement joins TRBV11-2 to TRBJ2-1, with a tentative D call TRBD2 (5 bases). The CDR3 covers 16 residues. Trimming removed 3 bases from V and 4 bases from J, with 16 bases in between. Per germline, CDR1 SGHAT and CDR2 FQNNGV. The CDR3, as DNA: TGTGCCAGCAGCTTCAATACGGGGTCGCCGTACAATGAGCAGTTCTTC. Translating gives CASSFNTGSPYNEQFF.

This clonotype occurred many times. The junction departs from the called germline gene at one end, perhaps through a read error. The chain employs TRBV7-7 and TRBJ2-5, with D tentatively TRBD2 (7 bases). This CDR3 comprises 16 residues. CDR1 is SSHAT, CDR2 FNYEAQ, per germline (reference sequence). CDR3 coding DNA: TGTGCTAGCAGCTTAGGGAGGGGGGTGAGCCAAGAGACCCAGTACTTC. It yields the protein CASSLGRGVSQETQYF.

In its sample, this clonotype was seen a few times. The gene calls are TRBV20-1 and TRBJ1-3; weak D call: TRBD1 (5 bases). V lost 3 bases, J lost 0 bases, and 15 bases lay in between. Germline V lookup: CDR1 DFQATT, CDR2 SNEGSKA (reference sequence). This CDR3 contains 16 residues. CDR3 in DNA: TGCAGTGCTAGGACAATGGACACGAGCTCTGGAAACACCATATATTTT. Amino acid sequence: CSARTMDTSSGNTIYF.

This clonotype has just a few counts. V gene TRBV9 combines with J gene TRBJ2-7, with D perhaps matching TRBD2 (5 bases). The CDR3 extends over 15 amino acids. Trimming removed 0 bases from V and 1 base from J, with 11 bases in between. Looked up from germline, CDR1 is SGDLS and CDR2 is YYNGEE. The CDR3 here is CASSVGGPGSYEQYF. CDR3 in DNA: TGTGCCAGCAGCGTAGGGGGTCCGGGGTCCTACGAGCAGTACTTC.

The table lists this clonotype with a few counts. The DNA for the CDR3 is TGTGCCAGTAGTATCCCCAATGGGTATGAGCAGTTCTTC. Translated: CASSIPNGYEQFF. The rearrangement links TRBV19 to TRBJ2-1, with no clear D. The CDR3 contains 13 residues. The V gene lost 3 bases and the J gene lost 8 bases, with 11 bases spanning the gap. Germline CDR1 reads LNHDA; CDR2 reads SQIVND (reference sequence).

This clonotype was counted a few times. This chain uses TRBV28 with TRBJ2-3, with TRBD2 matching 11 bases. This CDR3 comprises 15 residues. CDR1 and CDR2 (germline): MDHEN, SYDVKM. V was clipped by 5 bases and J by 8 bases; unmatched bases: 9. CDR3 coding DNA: TGTGCCAGCAGTGTGACTAGCGGGACCAGGGTTACGCAGTATTTT. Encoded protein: CASSVTSGTRVTQYF. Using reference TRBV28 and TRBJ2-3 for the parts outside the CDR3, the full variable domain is DVKVTQSSRYLVKRTGEKVFLECVQDMDHENMFWYRQDPGLGLRLIYFSYDVKMKEKGDIPEGYSVSREKKERFSLILESASTNQTSMYLCASSVTSGTRVTQYFGPGTRLTVL.

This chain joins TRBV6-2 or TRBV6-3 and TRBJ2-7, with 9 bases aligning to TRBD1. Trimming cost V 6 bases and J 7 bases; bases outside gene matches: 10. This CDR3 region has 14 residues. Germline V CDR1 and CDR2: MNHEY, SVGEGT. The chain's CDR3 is CASRTGTGRSEQYF. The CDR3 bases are TGTGCCAGCAGGACCGGGACAGGGAGAAGTGAGCAGTACTTC.

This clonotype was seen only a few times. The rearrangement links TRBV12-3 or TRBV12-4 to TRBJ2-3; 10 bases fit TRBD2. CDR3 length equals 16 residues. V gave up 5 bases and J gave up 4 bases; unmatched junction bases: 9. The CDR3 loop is CASSAPGLAFSDTQYF. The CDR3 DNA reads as TGTGCCAGCAGTGCCCCGGGACTAGCGTTTTCAGATACGCAGTATTTT.

The CDR3 sequence is CASSTLTSGRVNEQFF. The CDR3 nucleotides are TGTGCCAGCAGCACCCTGACTAGCGGGAGGGTTAATGAGCAGTTCTTC. The gene calls are TRBV5-5 and TRBJ2-1; 14 bases agree with TRBD2. CDR3 length: 16 residues. The germline CDR1 and CDR2 sequences are SGHKS and YYEKEE (reference sequence). Trimming cost V 4 bases and J 7 bases; bases outside gene matches: 7.

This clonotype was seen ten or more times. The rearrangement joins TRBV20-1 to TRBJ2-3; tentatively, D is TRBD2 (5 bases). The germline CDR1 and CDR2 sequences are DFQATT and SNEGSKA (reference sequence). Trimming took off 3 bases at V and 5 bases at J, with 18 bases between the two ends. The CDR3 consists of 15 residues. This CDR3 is CSASSMSGTQDTQYF. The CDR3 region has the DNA TGCAGTGCTAGTTCGATGTCGGGAACCCAAGATACGCAGTATTTT.

The CDR3 DNA reads as TGTGCCAGCAGTTTAAACAGGGGGGCTTACGAGCAGTACTTC. The encoded protein is CASSLNRGAYEQYF. This chain uses TRBV27 with TRBJ2-7; 8 positions agree with TRBD1. The CDR3 length is 14 residues. The germline gives CDR1 MNHEY, CDR2 SMNVEV (reference sequence). The V and J ends lost 2 bases and 4 bases, in that order; junction bases with no gene match: 4.

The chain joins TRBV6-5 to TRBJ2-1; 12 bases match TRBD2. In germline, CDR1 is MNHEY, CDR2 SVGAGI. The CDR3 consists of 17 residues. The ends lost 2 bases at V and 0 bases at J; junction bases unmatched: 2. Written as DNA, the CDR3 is TGTGCCAGCAGTTACAGGACTAGCGGGATCTCCTACAATGAGCAGTTCTTC. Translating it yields CASSYRTSGISYNEQFF.

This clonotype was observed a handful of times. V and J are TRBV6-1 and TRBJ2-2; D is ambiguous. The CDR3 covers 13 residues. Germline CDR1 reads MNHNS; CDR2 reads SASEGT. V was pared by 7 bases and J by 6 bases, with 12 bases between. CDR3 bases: TGTGCCAGCAATGTTTGGGAATCCGGGGAGCTGTTTTTT. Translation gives CASNVWESGELFF.

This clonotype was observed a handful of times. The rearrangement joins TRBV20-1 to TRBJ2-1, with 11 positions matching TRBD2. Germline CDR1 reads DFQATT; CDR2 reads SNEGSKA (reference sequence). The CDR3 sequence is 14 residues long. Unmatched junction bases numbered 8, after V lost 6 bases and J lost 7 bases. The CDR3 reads CSATSSGRVNEQFF. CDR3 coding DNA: TGCAGTGCGACCAGTAGCGGGAGGGTAAATGAGCAGTTCTTC.

The CDR3 DNA reads TGTGCCAGCAGCTTAGCTCAGGGGGACAATCAGCCCCAGCATTTT. It translates to CASSLAQGDNQPQHF. J is TRBJ1-5 and V is TRBV7-8, with 7 bases fitting TRBD1. The length of the CDR3 is 15 residues. With 0 bases clipped from V and 3 bases from J, the junction kept 2 bases outside the gene matches. The germline V gene has CDR1 SGHVS and CDR2 FQNEAQ.

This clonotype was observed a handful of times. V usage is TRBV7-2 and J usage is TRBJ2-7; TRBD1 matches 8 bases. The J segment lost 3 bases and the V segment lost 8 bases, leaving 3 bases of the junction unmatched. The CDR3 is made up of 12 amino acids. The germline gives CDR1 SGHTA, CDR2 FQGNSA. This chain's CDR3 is CASLGQGYEQYF. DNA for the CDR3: TGTGCCAGCTTAGGACAGGGCTACGAGCAGTACTTC. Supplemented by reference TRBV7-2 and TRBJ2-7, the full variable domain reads GAGVSQSPSNKVTEKGKDVELRCDPISGHTALYWYRQSLGQGLEFLIYFQGNSAPDKSGLPSDRFSAERTGGSVSTLTIQRTQQEDSAVYLCASLGQGYEQYFGPGTRLTVT.

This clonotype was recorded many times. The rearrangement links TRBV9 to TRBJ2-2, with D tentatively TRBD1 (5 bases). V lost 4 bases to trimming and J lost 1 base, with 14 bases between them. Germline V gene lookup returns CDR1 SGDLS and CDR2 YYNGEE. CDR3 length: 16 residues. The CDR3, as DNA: TGTGCCAGCAGCCCATGGGGCTCTCAGAACACCGGGGAGCTGTTTTTT. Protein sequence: CASSPWGSQNTGELFF. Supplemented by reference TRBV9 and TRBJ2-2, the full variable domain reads DSGVTQTPKHLITATGQRVTLRCSPRSGDLSVYWYQQSLDQGLQFLIQYYNGEERAKGNILERFSAQQFPDLHSELNLSSLELGDSALYFCASSPWGSQNTGELFFGEGSRLTVL.

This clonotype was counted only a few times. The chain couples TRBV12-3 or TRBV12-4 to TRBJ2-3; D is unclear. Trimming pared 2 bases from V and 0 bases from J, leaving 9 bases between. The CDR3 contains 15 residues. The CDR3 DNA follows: TGTGCCAGCAGTTTATCGGTAGGGAGCACAGATACGCAGTATTTT. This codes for CASSLSVGSTDTQYF.

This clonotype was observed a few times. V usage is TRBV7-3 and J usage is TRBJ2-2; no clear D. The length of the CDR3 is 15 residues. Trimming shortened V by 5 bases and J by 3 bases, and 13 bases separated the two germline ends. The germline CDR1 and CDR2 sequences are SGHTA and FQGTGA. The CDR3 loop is CASSPNDGYTGELFF. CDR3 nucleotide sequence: TGTGCCAGCAGCCCGAATGACGGGTACACCGGGGAGCTGTTTTTT.

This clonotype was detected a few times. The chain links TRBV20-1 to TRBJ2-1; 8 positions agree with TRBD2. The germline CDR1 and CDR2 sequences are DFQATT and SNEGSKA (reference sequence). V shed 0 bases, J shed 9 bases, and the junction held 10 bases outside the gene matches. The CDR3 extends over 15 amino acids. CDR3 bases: TGCAGTGCTAGAGATTTGGGGGGGACTAGGGGTGAGCAGTTCTTC. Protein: CSARDLGGTRGEQFF.

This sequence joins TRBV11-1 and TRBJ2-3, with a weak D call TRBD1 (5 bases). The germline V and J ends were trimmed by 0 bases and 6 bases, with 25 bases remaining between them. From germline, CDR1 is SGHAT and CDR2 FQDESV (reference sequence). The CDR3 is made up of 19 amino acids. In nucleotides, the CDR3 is TGTGCCAGCAGCTTAGCGAGTGTTGGTGGACACCGGTCCGCGGATACGCAGTATTTT. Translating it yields CASSLASVGGHRSADTQYF.